This entry lists 30 T cell receptor beta chains sequenced from one sample in a study of T cells in Graves' hyperthyroidism and ophthalmopathy. From RNA transcripts, TCR beta CDR3 regions were amplified. The TCR CDR3 first-round RT-PCR relied on the HTBI primer set. Via MiXCR, TCRdb re-called the multiplex PCR reads, giving one row per CDR3 protein. The table shows fewer than 850,000 distinct CDR3 sequences, with 17% occurring only once. Sequencing used blood. The receptors derive from a man aged 45-60 years with Graves' hyperthyroidism.

As to this clonotype: One end of the junction is discordant with germline, which a read error may explain. The chain is built from TRBV28 and TRBJ1-4; 10 nucleotides agree with TRBD1. The CDR3 has 15 amino acids. CDR1 is MDHEN and CDR2 is SYDVKM in the germline V gene. The CDR3 nucleotides are TGTGTCAGCAGTTTCCGACAGGGGGCTTGGGAAAAACTGTTTTTT. It encodes CVSSFRQGAWEKLFF.

V usage is TRBV27 and J usage is TRBJ1-5; D is uncertain. The germline V and J ends were trimmed by 5 bases and 4 bases, with 18 bases remaining between them. The CDR3 has 16 amino acids. Germline lookup yields CDR1 MNHEY and CDR2 SMNVEV (reference sequence). In DNA, the CDR3 is TGTGCCAGCAGTCCGGCCTGGTCCAGAAGAAATCAGCCCCAGCATTTT. Translated: CASSPAWSRRNQPQHF.

The chain joins TRBV2 to TRBJ2-7; a possible D gene is TRBD1 (7 bases). Trimming stripped 5 bases from V and 7 bases from J, with 18 bases between. The CDR3 is 14 amino acids. Germline CDR1 is SNHLY and CDR2 is FYNNEI. The CDR3 DNA is TGTGCCAGCAGTTACCAGGGGGGCCTACGAGAGCAGTACTTC. This sequence encodes CASSYQGGLREQYF.

This clonotype was seen only a few times. The gene calls are TRBV3-1 and TRBJ2-1, with D perhaps matching TRBD1 or TRBD2 (5 bases each). Germline V gene data show CDR1 as LGHDT and CDR2 as YNNKEL (reference sequence). V was pared by 4 bases and J by 4 bases, with 17 bases between. This CDR3 has 16 amino acids. This CDR3 reads CASSPPRAGTYNEQFF. The CDR3 bases are TGTGCCAGCAGCCCCCCGAGGGCAGGGACGTACAATGAGCAGTTCTTC.

CDR3 region: CASSEAPGSPYNEQFF. The CDR3 DNA follows: TGTGCCAGCAGTGAAGCCCCCGGGTCCCCCTACAATGAGCAGTTCTTC. The chain carries TRBV6-1 and TRBJ2-1; unclear D gene. The CDR3 spans 16 residues. Trimming took 0 bases from V and 2 from J, leaving 11 bases between them. Germline assignment: CDR1 MNHNS and CDR2 SASEGT.

In its sample, this clonotype was seen a few times. This chain joins TRBV7-9 and TRBJ1-1, with D perhaps matching TRBD1 (6 bases). CDR1 and CDR2 from the germline V gene are SEHNR and FQNEAQ (reference sequence). The CDR3 length is 15 residues. Trimming pared 1 base from V and 3 bases from J, leaving 12 bases between. The CDR3 DNA follows: TGTGCCAGCAGCTTAGTGGGGGGGCCTGACACTGAAGCTTTCTTT. Its protein is CASSLVGGPDTEAFF.

This clonotype was recorded many times. V usage is TRBV20-1 and J usage is TRBJ2-1; 7 bases match TRBD2. The junction had 7 bases not matched to a gene; V was cut back by 0 bases and J by 8 bases. CDR1 is DFQATT, CDR2 SNEGSKA, per germline (reference sequence). The length of the CDR3 is 14 residues. The CDR3 spells CSARDRWGGDEQFF. CDR3 DNA: TGCAGTGCTAGAGATCGGTGGGGAGGGGATGAGCAGTTCTTC.

This clonotype was recorded a few times. The genes are TRBV6-1 and TRBJ2-1; TRBD2 matches at 11 bases. Germline V gives CDR1 MNHNS, CDR2 SASEGT. This CDR3 is built from 15 residues. The trim removed 6 bases at V and 4 bases at J, leaving 5 bases unmatched. In DNA form, the CDR3 reads TGTGCCAGCAGGGTGACTAGCGGGACATACAATGAGCAGTTCTTC. Protein product: CASRVTSGTYNEQFF.

This clonotype was recorded a few times. V is TRBV6-1 and J is TRBJ1-2; TRBD1 matches at 9 bases. Germline loops: CDR1 MNHNS, CDR2 SASEGT. The CDR3 consists of 14 residues. The ends lost 5 bases at V and 10 bases at J; junction bases unmatched: 11. CDR3 in DNA: TGTGCCAGCAGTTATACCGGGACAGGGCAGAACTACACCTTC. It yields the protein CASSYTGTGQNYTF.

Notes on this clonotype: A read error may explain this, as a much larger clone is one base away. CDR3 bases: TGCGCCAGCAGGAGGCAACAAGAGACCCAGTACTTC. The encoded protein is CASRRQQETQYF. The chain joins TRBV5-1 to TRBJ2-5; D gene unclear. CDR1 is SGHRS, CDR2 YFSETQ, per germline. This CDR3 has 12 amino acids. Trimming pared 5 bases from V and 2 bases from J, leaving 7 bases between.

This clonotype showed up many times. The V call is TRBV6-2 or TRBV6-3, the J call TRBJ2-2; D unclear. V was shortened by 2 bases and J by 4 bases, with 11 bases between the two germline ends. Germline V CDR1 and CDR2: MNHEY, SVGEGT. The length of the CDR3 is 15 residues. CDR3 nucleotide sequence: TGTGCCAGCAGTTACGTCAACCCAGGCACCGGGGAGCTGTTTTTT. Translated, it gives CASSYVNPGTGELFF.

The chain uses TRBV10-3 and TRBJ2-1, with D perhaps TRBD1 or TRBD2 (5 bases each). The V end lost 10 bases, the J end lost 2 bases, and 15 bases lay between the germline ends. The CDR3 consists of 14 residues. Germline V CDR1 and CDR2: ENHRY, SYGVKD. CDR3 sequence reads: CATYRDGAYNEQFF. CDR3 bases: TGTGCCACGTACCGGGACGGAGCCTACAATGAGCAGTTCTTC.

On this clonotype itself: One junction end disagrees with the germline gene, perhaps due to a read error. This CDR3 is CASSEWGLAGVNEQIF. CDR3 sequence (DNA): TGCGCCAGCAGCGAATGGGGACTAGCGGGGGTCAATGAGCAGATCTTC. The chain couples TRBV4-1 to TRBJ2-1; 14 nucleotides match TRBD2. This CDR3 has 16 residues. Germline assignment: CDR1 MGHRA and CDR2 YSYEKL.

This clonotype was seen at least ten times. V gene TRBV19 combines with J gene TRBJ2-2; perhaps TRBD1 as D (6 bases). The CDR3 covers 17 residues. Deletions cut 2 bases from V and 0 bases from J, with 13 bases between. Germline assignment: CDR1 LNHDA and CDR2 SQIVND (reference sequence). The CDR3: CASSIRAPGANTGELFF. For the CDR3, the DNA is TGTGCCAGTAGTATACGTGCCCCAGGGGCGAACACCGGGGAGCTGTTTTTT.

Many counts were recorded for this clonotype. The V and J genes are TRBV7-2 and TRBJ2-5; 8 positions match TRBD1. V lost 5 bases to trimming and J lost 5 bases; unmatched junction nucleotides: 13. This CDR3 spans 16 amino acids. The germline V gene encodes CDR1 SGHTA and CDR2 FQGNSA. For the CDR3, the DNA is TGTGCCAGCAGCCCGACGCAGGGGGCGCTTTGGGAGACCCAGTACTTC. Translated, it gives CASSPTQGALWETQYF. The full variable domain, with the rest looked up from reference TRBV7-2 and TRBJ2-5, is GAGVSQSPSNKVTEKGKDVELRCDPISGHTALYWYRQSLGQGLEFLIYFQGNSAPDKSGLPSDRFSAERTGGSVSTLTIQRTQQEDSAVYLCASSPTQGALWETQYFGPGTRLLVL.

The chain couples TRBV10-3 to TRBJ2-1; 11 bases map to TRBD2. After removal of 8 bases from V and 2 bases from J, the junction contained 2 bases not matched to a gene. The germline CDR1 and CDR2 sequences are ENHRY and SYGVKD. There are 14 residues in the CDR3. The CDR3 DNA sequence: TGTGCCATCGCGACTAGCGGGACCTACAATGAGCAGTTCTTC. Translation gives CAIATSGTYNEQFF.

The rearrangement links TRBV5-1 to TRBJ2-3; TRBD2 is a possible D gene (6 bases). Germline values: CDR1 SGHRS, CDR2 YFSETQ. The V and J ends lost 5 bases and 2 bases respectively, with 15 bases between them. The CDR3 is 15 amino acids. In DNA form, the CDR3 reads TGCGCCAGCAGTTCCGGGACTCCTGTCACAGATACGCAGTATTTT. The encoded protein is CASSSGTPVTDTQYF.

The sample holds many counts of this clonotype. The chain is built from TRBV28 and TRBJ2-3, with D perhaps TRBD2 (6 bases). This CDR3 has 17 residues. In germline, CDR1 is MDHEN, CDR2 SYDVKM. V lost 7 bases and J lost 0, with 20 bases in between. This CDR3 is CASTQGRRGRSTDTQYF. CDR3 bases: TGTGCCAGCACCCAAGGGCGGCGGGGACGTAGCACAGATACGCAGTATTTT.

This clonotype was recorded a few times. The chain joins TRBV5-1 to TRBJ2-2; possible D gene TRBD1, 6 bases. Germline CDR1 reads SGHRS; CDR2 reads YFSETQ. There are 14 residues in the CDR3. Trimming cost V 5 bases and J 4 bases, with 12 bases left between them. The CDR3 protein is CASRPGTLTGELFF. DNA for the CDR3: TGCGCCAGCAGACCCGGGACACTCACCGGGGAGCTGTTTTTT.

This chain connects TRBV7-9 to TRBJ1-2, with a possible D match to TRBD1 (6 bases). Germline V gene data show CDR1 as SEHNR and CDR2 as FQNEAQ (reference sequence). V was shortened by 4 bases and J by 5 bases, with 17 bases between the two germline ends. The CDR3 runs to 15 residues. The CDR3 loop reads CASSSTMTGNYGYTF. The CDR3 DNA reads as TGTGCCAGCAGCTCTACGATGACAGGAAATTATGGCTACACCTTC.

The genes are TRBV18 and TRBJ1-3; maybe TRBD1 (5 bases). Germline CDR1 and CDR2: KGHSH and LQKENI. The V and J ends lost 6 bases and 0 bases respectively, with 15 bases between them. The CDR3 extends over 16 amino acids. Written as DNA, the CDR3 is TGTGCCAGCTCCCTTAGGGGAGACGTCTCTGGAAACACCATATATTTT. This codes for CASSLRGDVSGNTIYF.

The gene calls are TRBV11-3 and TRBJ2-2; maybe TRBD1 (6 bases). CDR1 and CDR2 from the germline V gene are SGHNT and YENEEA. V shed 5 bases and J shed 5 bases, with 12 bases lying between them. CDR3 length equals 14 residues. In DNA, the CDR3 is TGTGCCAGCAGCCTACAACAGGGTACCGGGGAGCTGTTTTTT. Translating it yields CASSLQQGTGELFF.

This clonotype has at least ten counts. This CDR3 is CASSYIHIRYEQYF. Written as DNA, the CDR3 is TGTGCCAGCAGCTATATACATATACGCTACGAGCAGTACTTC. The V and J genes are TRBV28 and TRBJ2-7, with D unclear. V lost 6 bases and J 3 bases, leaving 15 bases between the germline ends. CDR1 and CDR2 from the germline V gene are MDHEN and SYDVKM. The CDR3 spans 14 residues.

The rearrangement uses TRBV27 and TRBJ2-1; the D gene is possibly TRBD2 (5 bases). Trimming took off 8 bases at V and 1 base at J, with 9 bases between the two ends. The V gene's germline CDR1 is MNHEY and CDR2 SMNVEV (reference sequence). The CDR3 totals 13 residues. CDR3 coding DNA: TGTGCCAGCGCAAGGAGGTCCTACAATGAGCAGTTCTTC. Translated: CASARRSYNEQFF.

The genes are TRBV7-9 and TRBJ2-1; 12 bases match TRBD2. V shed 8 bases and J 8 bases; nucleotides not matched to a gene: 4. The length of the CDR3 is 13 residues. The V gene's germline CDR1 is SEHNR and CDR2 FQNEAQ (reference sequence). The CDR3 coding sequence is TGTGCCAGCGGTTCTAGCGGGAGGGATGAGCAGTTCTTC. Residues: CASGSSGRDEQFF.

This clonotype has a handful of counts. A junction end diverges from the germline sequence, so it may reflect a read error. The chain combines TRBV10-3 with TRBJ1-4; 7 bases map to TRBD1. Germline CDR1 reads ENHRY; CDR2 reads SYGVKD. This CDR3 has 12 residues. The CDR3 loop is CAIGRDRERLFF. CDR3 nucleotide sequence: TGTGCCATCGGCCGAGACAGGGAAAGACTGTTTTTT.

V usage is TRBV28 and J usage is TRBJ1-1; tentatively, D is TRBD1 (5 bases). Trimming took 6 bases from V and 0 from J, leaving 14 bases between them. The CDR3 has 15 amino acids. Germline CDR1 reads MDHEN; CDR2 reads SYDVKM. CDR3 sequence: CASSITGRLNTEAFF. CDR3 in DNA: TGTGCCAGCAGCATTACGGGACGGTTGAACACTGAAGCTTTCTTT.

There are a few counts of this clonotype. The rearrangement links TRBV29-1 to TRBJ2-5; D possibly corresponds to TRBD1 (5 bases). The length of the CDR3 is 12 residues. Germline lookup yields CDR1 SQVTM and CDR2 ANQGSEA. Between the trimmed V and J ends, which lost 7 bases and 4 bases, there was a span of 13 bases. CDR3 coding DNA: TGCAGCGCCGACGACAGTATAGAGACCCAGTACTTC. Translated, it gives CSADDSIETQYF.

On this clonotype: A clone one base away is much larger, so this may be a read error. The rearrangement joins TRBV6-5 to TRBJ2-7; 7 positions agree with TRBD2. The CDR3 spans 15 residues. Per germline, CDR1 MNHEY and CDR2 SVGAGI. V lost 3 bases and J lost 2; bases outside the gene matches: 7. The CDR3 spells CASSYLRERPYEQYF. The CDR3, as DNA: TGTGCCAGCAGTTATTTGCGGGAGAGGCCCTACGAGCAGTACTTC.

This clonotype was recorded at least ten times. J is TRBJ2-7 and V is TRBV20-1, with TRBD1 matching over 11 bases. V lost 5 bases to trimming and J lost 6 bases; unmatched junction nucleotides: 6. CDR1 and CDR2 (germline): DFQATT, SNEGSKA (reference sequence). The CDR3 is 13 amino acids. CDR3 nucleotides: TGCAGTGCTGGACAGGGGGCAGATGGCGAGCAGTACTTC. It codes for CSAGQGADGEQYF.